This note documents a single TCR beta chain sequence. What it recognizes is unknown. Extracted RNA was reverse transcribed, and the resulting cDNA served as sequencing template. Profiled with immunoSEQ multiplex PCR; TCRdb holds only in-frame clones, not every one. The sample lists about 160,000 clones, approximately 62% occurring once. The germline V gene has CDR1 SNHLY and CDR2 FYNNEI. Trimming stripped 8 bases from V and 2 bases from J, with 9 bases between. The CDR3 totals 12 residues. This sample is drawn from a study of CD8+ T cells in alopecia areata. Study results and limitations: Within the top 100, expanded CD8+ clones significantly decreased with tofacitinib, as did scalp clonality. The treated group had a single nonresponder, limiting CD8+ expansion-response conclusions.

Regarding treatment: oral pan-JAK inhibitor, 5-10 mg twice daily. The sample consisted of CD4+ T cells sorted from blood, taken at week 24, from a patient treated with tofacitinib. The chain links TRBV2 to TRBJ2-5, with a possible D match to TRBD1 (5 bases). The clonotype was recovered from a human donor with alopecia areata. CDR3 DNA sequence: TGTGCCAGCCGACAGATTCAAGAGACCCAGTACTTC. Translation gives CASRQIQETQYF. Variable domain in full (rest from reference TRBV2 and TRBJ2-5): EPEVTQTPSHQVTQMGQEVILRCVPISNHLYFYWYRQILGQKVEFLVSFYNNEISEKSEIFDDQFSVERPDGSNFTLKIRSTKLEDSAMYFCASRQIQETQYFGPGTRLLVL.